The 2 T cell receptor beta chains in this list originate from one sample, sequenced in a study of T cells after yellow fever vaccination. TCRdb recomputed calls from the 5' RACE reads with MiXCR, one row per CDR3 protein. The repertoire holds about 580,000 distinct CDR3 sequences, less than 20% seen once, with around a sixth in the top ten. The sequences come from PBMCs, collected around 5 days after the first yellow fever vaccination. Receptors were obtained from a man aged 18 to 35 who received the YFV17D yellow fever vaccine.

This clonotype showed up just a few times. This rearrangement joins TRBV6-5 to TRBJ2-5, with D unresolved. Germline assignment: CDR1 MNHEY and CDR2 SVGAGI. V lost 3 bases and J 3 bases, leaving 17 bases between the germline ends. CDR3 length: 16 residues. CDR3 in amino acids: CASSYSVTNPKETQYF. In DNA, the CDR3 is TGTGCCAGCAGTTATTCCGTGACCAATCCTAAAGAGACCCAGTACTTC.

The chain recombines TRBV7-2 with TRBJ1-6, with 7 bases matching TRBD1. This CDR3 spans 17 amino acids. The germline V gene has CDR1 SGHTA and CDR2 FQGNSA. The ends lost 3 bases at V and 1 base at J; junction bases unmatched: 6. DNA of the CDR3: TGTGCCAGCAGCTTCCCGAGGGGGCGGTCCTATAATTCACCCCTCCACTTT. It specifies CASSFPRGRSYNSPLHF. Full variable domain (rest looked up from reference TRBV7-2 and TRBJ1-6): GAGVSQSPSNKVTEKGKDVELRCDPISGHTALYWYRQSLGQGLEFLIYFQGNSAPDKSGLPSDRFSAERTGGSVSTLTIQRTQQEDSAVYLCASSFPRGRSYNSPLHFGNGTRLTVT.